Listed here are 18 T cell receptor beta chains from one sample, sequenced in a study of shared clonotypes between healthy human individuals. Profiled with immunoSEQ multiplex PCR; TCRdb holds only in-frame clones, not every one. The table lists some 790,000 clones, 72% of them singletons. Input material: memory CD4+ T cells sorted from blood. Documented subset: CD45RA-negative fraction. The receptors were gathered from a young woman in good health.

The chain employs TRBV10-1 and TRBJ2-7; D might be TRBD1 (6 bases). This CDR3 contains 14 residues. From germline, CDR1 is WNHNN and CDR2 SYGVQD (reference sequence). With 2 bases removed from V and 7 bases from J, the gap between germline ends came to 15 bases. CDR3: CASSEGGGSGEQYF. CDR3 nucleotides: TGCGCCAGCAGTGAGGGGGGCGGTTCGGGGGAGCAGTACTTC.

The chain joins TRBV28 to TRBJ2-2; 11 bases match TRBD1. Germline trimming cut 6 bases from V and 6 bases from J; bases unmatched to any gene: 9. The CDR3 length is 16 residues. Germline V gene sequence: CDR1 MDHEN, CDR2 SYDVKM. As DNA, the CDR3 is TGTGCCAGCAGCTATCCGGGACAGGGGGTTGCCGGGGAGCTGTTTTTT. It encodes CASSYPGQGVAGELFF.

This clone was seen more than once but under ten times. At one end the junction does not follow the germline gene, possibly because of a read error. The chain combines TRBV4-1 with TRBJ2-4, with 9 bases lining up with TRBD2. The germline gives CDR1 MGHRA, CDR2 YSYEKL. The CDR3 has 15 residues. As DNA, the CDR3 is TGCGCCAGCAGCCAAGGGGGACTAGCCCAAAACATTCAGTACTTC. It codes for CASSQGGLAQNIQYF.

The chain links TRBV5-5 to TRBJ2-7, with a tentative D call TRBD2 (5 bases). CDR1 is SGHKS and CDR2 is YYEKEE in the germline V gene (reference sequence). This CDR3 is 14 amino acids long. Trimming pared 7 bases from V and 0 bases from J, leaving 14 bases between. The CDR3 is CASRSPGNSYEQYF. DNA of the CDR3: TGTGCCAGCCGTTCCCCGGGGAACTCCTACGAGCAGTACTTC. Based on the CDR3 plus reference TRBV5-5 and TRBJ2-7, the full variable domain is DAGVTQSPTHLIKTRGQQVTLRCSPISGHKSVSWYQQVLGQGPQFIFQYYEKEERGRGNFPDRFSARQFPNYSSELNVNALLLGDSALYLCASRSPGNSYEQYFGPGTRLTVT.

CDR3 sequence (DNA): TGCAGCGTTGCAGGGGTGAGGGACACTGAAGCTTTCTTT. Translated, it gives CSVAGVRDTEAFF. The chain is built from TRBV29-1 and TRBJ1-1, with D tentatively TRBD1 (6 bases). Germline lookup yields CDR1 SQVTM and CDR2 ANQGSEA. The V end was cut by 4 bases, the J end by 3 bases, with 12 bases between. CDR3 length: 13 amino acids.

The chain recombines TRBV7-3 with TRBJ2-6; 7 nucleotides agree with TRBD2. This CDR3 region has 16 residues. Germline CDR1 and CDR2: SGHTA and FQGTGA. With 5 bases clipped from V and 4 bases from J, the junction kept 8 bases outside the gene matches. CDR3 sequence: CASSRGGETGANVLTF. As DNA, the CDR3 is TGTGCCAGCAGCCGGGGAGGGGAGACCGGGGCCAACGTCCTGACTTTC.

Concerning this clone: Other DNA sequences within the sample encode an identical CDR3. This CDR3 is CASSLEPGGEYEQYF. For the CDR3, the DNA is TGCGCCAGCAGCTTGGAACCAGGGGGCGAATACGAGCAGTACTTC. The chain links TRBV5-1 to TRBJ2-7; 8 nucleotides line up with TRBD1. With 0 bases clipped from V and 4 bases from J, the junction kept 6 bases outside the gene matches. This CDR3 comprises 15 residues. The germline gives CDR1 SGHRS, CDR2 YFSETQ.

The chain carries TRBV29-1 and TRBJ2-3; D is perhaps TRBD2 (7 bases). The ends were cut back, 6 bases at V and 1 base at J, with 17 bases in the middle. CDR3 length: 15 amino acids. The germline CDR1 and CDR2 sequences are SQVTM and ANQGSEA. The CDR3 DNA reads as TGCAGCGTCCGGGGGCGGGAGTACGGCACAGATACGCAGTATTTT. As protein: CSVRGREYGTDTQYF.

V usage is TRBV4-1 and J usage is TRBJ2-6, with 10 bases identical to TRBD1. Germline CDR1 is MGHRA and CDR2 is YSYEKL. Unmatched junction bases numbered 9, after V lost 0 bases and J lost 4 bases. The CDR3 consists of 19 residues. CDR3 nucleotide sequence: TGCGCCAGCAGCCAAGAGGCGGGACAGGGGTTCTCCGGGGCCAACGTCCTGACTTTC. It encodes CASSQEAGQGFSGANVLTF.

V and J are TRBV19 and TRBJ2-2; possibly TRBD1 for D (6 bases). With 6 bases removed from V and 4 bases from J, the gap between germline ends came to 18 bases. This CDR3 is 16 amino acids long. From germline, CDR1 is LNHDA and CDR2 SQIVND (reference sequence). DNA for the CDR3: TGTGCCAGTAGAGAACCGACAGGAATGGGCACCGGGGAGCTGTTTTTT. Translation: CASREPTGMGTGELFF.

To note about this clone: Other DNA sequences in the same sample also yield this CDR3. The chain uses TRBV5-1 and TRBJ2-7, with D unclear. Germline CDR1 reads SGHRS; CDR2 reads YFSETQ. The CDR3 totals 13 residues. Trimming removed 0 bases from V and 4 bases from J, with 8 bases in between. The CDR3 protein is CASSLGLIYEQYF. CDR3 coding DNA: TGCGCCAGCAGCTTGGGACTCATTTACGAGCAGTACTTC.

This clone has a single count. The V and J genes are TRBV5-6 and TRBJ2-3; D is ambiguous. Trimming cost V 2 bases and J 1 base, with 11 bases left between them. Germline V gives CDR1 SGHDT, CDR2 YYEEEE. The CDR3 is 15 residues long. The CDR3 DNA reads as TGTGCCAGCAGCTTCCGGAATACGGGCACAGATACGCAGTATTTT. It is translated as CASSFRNTGTDTQYF. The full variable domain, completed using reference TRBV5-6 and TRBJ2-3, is DAGVTQSPTHLIKTRGQQVTLRCSPKSGHDTVSWYQQALGQGPQFIFQYYEEEERQRGNFPDRFSGHQFPNYSSELNVNALLLGDSALYLCASSFRNTGTDTQYFGPGTRLTVL.

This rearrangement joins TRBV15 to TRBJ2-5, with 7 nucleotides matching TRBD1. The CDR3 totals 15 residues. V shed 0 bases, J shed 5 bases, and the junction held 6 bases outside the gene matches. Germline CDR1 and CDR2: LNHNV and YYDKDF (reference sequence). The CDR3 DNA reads TGTGCCACCAGCAGAGATGACAGGGTTTGGGAGACCCAGTACTTC. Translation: CATSRDDRVWETQYF.

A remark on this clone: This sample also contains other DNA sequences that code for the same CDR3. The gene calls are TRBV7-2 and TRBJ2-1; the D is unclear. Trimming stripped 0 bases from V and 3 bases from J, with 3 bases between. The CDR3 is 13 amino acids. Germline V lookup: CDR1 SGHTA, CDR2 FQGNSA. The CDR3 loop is CASSLARYNEQFF. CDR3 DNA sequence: TGTGCCAGCAGCTTAGCGCGCTACAATGAGCAGTTCTTC.

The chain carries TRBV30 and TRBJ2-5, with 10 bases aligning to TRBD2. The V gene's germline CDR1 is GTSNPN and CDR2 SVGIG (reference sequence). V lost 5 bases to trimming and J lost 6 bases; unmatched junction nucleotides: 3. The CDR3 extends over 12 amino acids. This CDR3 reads CAWASGSQTQYF. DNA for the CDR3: TGTGCCTGGGCTAGCGGGAGTCAGACCCAGTACTTC.

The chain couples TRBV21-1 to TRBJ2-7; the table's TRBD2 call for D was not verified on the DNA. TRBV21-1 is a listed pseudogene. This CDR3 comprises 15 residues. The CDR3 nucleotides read TGTGCCAGCAGCAAAGCCTCGGGGAAATGTTGCGAGCAGTACTTC. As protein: CASSKASGKCCEQYF.

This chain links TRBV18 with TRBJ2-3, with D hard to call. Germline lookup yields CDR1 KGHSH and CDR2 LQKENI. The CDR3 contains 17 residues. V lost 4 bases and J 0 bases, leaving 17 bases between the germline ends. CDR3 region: CASSQNSRAVSTDTQYF. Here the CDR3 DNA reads TGTGCCAGCTCACAGAATTCCCGAGCAGTGAGCACAGATACGCAGTATTTT.

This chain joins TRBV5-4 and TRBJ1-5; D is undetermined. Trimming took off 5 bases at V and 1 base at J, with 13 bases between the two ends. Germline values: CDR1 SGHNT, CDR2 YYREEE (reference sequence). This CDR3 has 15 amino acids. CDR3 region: CASSPTPGSNQPQHF. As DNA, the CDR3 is TGTGCCAGCAGTCCAACGCCCGGAAGCAATCAGCCCCAGCATTTT.